Following are 26 T cell receptor beta chains from one sample sequenced in a study of breast tumors, draining lymph nodes, adjacent tissues. Breast cancer patients provided tissue from their axillary draining lymph nodes. TCRdb reprocessed the multiplex PCR reads with MiXCR, giving one entry per CDR3 protein. The table shows 200,000 to 250,000 distinct CDR3 sequences, with about 30% occurring only once. Source material: axillary lymph node tissue. Every receptor here comes from a female donor with breast cancer. Some clones in this sample may be carry-over from other donors' samples.

This clonotype was detected ten times or more. The chain is built from TRBV2 and TRBJ2-7; TRBD2 aligns across 10 bases. Looked up from germline, CDR1 is SNHLY and CDR2 is FYNNEI. The CDR3 is 14 residues long. V was clipped by 6 bases and J by 5 bases; unmatched bases: 7. The CDR3 loop is CASRGASGRNEQYF. CDR3 nucleotides: TGTGCCAGCAGAGGGGCTAGCGGGAGAAACGAGCAGTACTTC.

This clonotype was detected ten times or more. The DNA of the CDR3 is TGCAGTGCTAGCGGGAGGGCCGAAGAGACCCAGTACTTC. Its protein is CSASGRAEETQYF. The V gene is TRBV20-1, the J gene TRBJ2-5, with TRBD2 matching 8 bases. Germline V CDR1 and CDR2: DFQATT, SNEGSKA (reference sequence). The CDR3 is made up of 13 amino acids. With V trimmed by 3 bases and J by 3 bases, 3 bases remained unmatched.

This clonotype turned up a few times. Just one base apart from a much larger clone, this may be a read error. V is TRBV6-6 and J is TRBJ2-3; a weak D match, TRBD1 (6 bases). Germline V gene sequence: CDR1 MNHNY, CDR2 SVGAGI (reference sequence). Trimming cost V 7 bases and J 0 bases, with 11 bases left between them. CDR3 length equals 14 residues. The CDR3 sequence is CASIRGGSTDTQYF. The CDR3 DNA sequence: TGTGCCAGCATCAGAGGGGGAAGCACAGATACGCAGTATTTT.

The CDR3 DNA is TGTGCCACCCAGGACAGGGGCAATCAGCCCCAGCATTTT. Translation gives CATQDRGNQPQHF. This chain joins TRBV19 and TRBJ1-5; TRBD1 aligns across 8 bases. Germline V gene data show CDR1 as LNHDA and CDR2 as SQIVND (reference sequence). The CDR3 spans 13 residues. The J segment lost 2 bases and the V segment lost 10 bases, leaving 4 bases of the junction unmatched. The full variable domain, with the rest looked up from reference TRBV19 and TRBJ1-5, is DGGITQSPKYLFRKEGQNVTLSCEQNLNHDAMYWYRQDPGQGLRLIYYSQIVNDFQKGDIAEGYSVSREKKESFPLTVTSAQKNPTAFYLCATQDRGNQPQHFGDGTRLSIL.

The rearrangement joins TRBV9 to TRBJ1-4, with D possibly matching TRBD1 (6 bases). The germline gives CDR1 SGDLS, CDR2 YYNGEE. This CDR3 comprises 14 residues. Trimming took off 4 bases at V and 13 bases at J, with 20 bases between the two ends. The CDR3 reads CASSWGQGQQRLFF. The CDR3 region has the DNA TGTGCCAGCAGCTGGGGGCAGGGTCAGCAACGACTGTTTTTT.

The V call is TRBV7-2, the J call TRBJ1-1; the D gene is possibly TRBD1 (5 bases). V lost 2 bases and J lost 3, with 31 bases in between. CDR3 length: 21 residues. Looked up from germline, CDR1 is SGHTA and CDR2 is FQGNSA. The CDR3 region is CASSLTSAGLTASIRDTEAFF. DNA of the CDR3: TGTGCCAGCAGCTTAACCTCCGCCGGCCTGACAGCGTCTATAAGGGACACTGAAGCTTTCTTT. The full variable domain, with the rest looked up from reference TRBV7-2 and TRBJ1-1, is GAGVSQSPSNKVTEKGKDVELRCDPISGHTALYWYRQSLGQGLEFLIYFQGNSAPDKSGLPSDRFSAERTGGSVSTLTIQRTQQEDSAVYLCASSLTSAGLTASIRDTEAFFGQGTRLTVV.

This clonotype was seen ten or more times. A read error may account for a junction end that differs from germline. V usage is TRBV6-5 and J usage is TRBJ1-2, with D tentatively TRBD1 (5 bases). Germline assignment: CDR1 MNHEY and CDR2 SVGAGI. The CDR3 is 15 residues long. The CDR3 region is CASSHSEEGLRGYTF. In DNA form, the CDR3 reads TGTGCCAGCAGTCACTCCGAGGAGGGGCTTCGTGGCTACACCTTC.

This chain joins TRBV7-2 and TRBJ2-3; D uncertain. Trimming took 6 bases from V and 5 from J, leaving 18 bases between them. The CDR3 consists of 15 residues. The germline CDR1 and CDR2 sequences are SGHTA and FQGNSA. The CDR3 loop is CASSEGWSEKDTQYF. CDR3 DNA: TGTGCCAGCAGTGAAGGCTGGAGCGAAAAAGATACGCAGTATTTT.

This clonotype came up many times. This chain joins TRBV18 and TRBJ1-4, with D tentatively TRBD1 (6 bases). Germline V gene lookup returns CDR1 KGHSH and CDR2 LQKENI. V lost 2 bases and J 8 bases, leaving 9 bases between the germline ends. There are 13 residues in the CDR3. The CDR3 sequence: CASSPSGAEKLFF. The CDR3 DNA reads TGTGCCAGCTCACCATCGGGGGCGGAAAAACTGTTTTTT.

This clonotype was picked up many times. The chain couples TRBV20-1 to TRBJ2-1, with 15 bases identical to TRBD2. This CDR3 has 16 residues. CDR1 DFQATT and CDR2 SNEGSKA come from the germline V gene (reference sequence). V shed 4 bases, J shed 7 bases, and the junction held 8 bases outside the gene matches. The DNA for the CDR3 is TGCAGTGCTAACAGCTATGGACTAGCGGGAGGGAATGAGCAGTTCTTC. It encodes CSANSYGLAGGNEQFF.

This clonotype was picked up many times. The chain links TRBV9 to TRBJ1-5; 7 bases map to TRBD1. This CDR3 has 17 residues. CDR1 SGDLS and CDR2 YYNGEE come from the germline V gene. The ends lost 5 bases at V and 6 bases at J; junction bases unmatched: 17. The CDR3 region has the DNA TGTGCCAGCAGGTACGGTAGAGACAGGGTAAGGGGTCAGCCCCAGCATTTT. Amino acids: CASRYGRDRVRGQPQHF.

This clonotype was recorded many times. V is TRBV14 and J is TRBJ1-6; a possible D gene is TRBD1 (6 bases). This CDR3 has 16 residues. V shed 0 bases and J shed 4 bases, with 10 bases lying between them. The germline V gene encodes CDR1 SGHDN and CDR2 FVKESK. CDR3 amino acids: CASSQEGGRYNSPLHF. Written as DNA, the CDR3 is TGTGCCAGCAGCCAAGAAGGGGGAAGATATAATTCACCCCTCCACTTT.

The CDR3 DNA follows: TGTGCCAGCATTGAACAGGGGAGCGGCGGCTACACCTTC. As protein: CASIEQGSGGYTF. The chain joins TRBV12-3 or TRBV12-4 to TRBJ1-2, with 7 nucleotides matching TRBD1. Trimming cost V 7 bases and J 8 bases; bases outside gene matches: 10. This CDR3 region has 13 residues.

About this clonotype itself: The CDR3 end shows no conserved phenylalanine or tryptophan, and so a read error is likely. The DNA is omitted, as the CDR3 cannot be located on it reliably, and the CDR3 follows TCRdb's listing. The chain links TRBV7-8 to TRBJ2-7; TRBD1, the D gene given by the table, was not confirmed from the DNA. Germline values: CDR1 SGHVS, CDR2 FQNEAQ. The CDR3 contains 14 residues when both ends are counted. The CDR3 loop reads CASSLAGQSYEQCL.

This clonotype was observed at least ten times. The V gene is TRBV7-6, the J gene TRBJ2-1; D is possibly TRBD1 (5 bases). CDR3 length: 14 residues. Per germline, CDR1 SGHVS and CDR2 FNYEAQ. Between the trimmed V and J ends, which lost 0 bases and 5 bases, there was a span of 8 bases. This CDR3 is CASSLARTNNEQFF. DNA of the CDR3: TGTGCCAGCAGCTTAGCCCGGACAAACAATGAGCAGTTCTTC.

As to this clonotype: Just one base apart from a much larger clone, this may be a read error. This sequence joins TRBV4-2 and TRBJ2-1; perhaps TRBD2 as D (5 bases). CDR1 LGHNA and CDR2 YNFKEQ come from the germline V gene. The CDR3 has 14 amino acids. The DNA of the CDR3 is TGTGCCAGCGGCCAATTATTCGGGGATCGTGAGCAGTTCTTC. It translates to CASGQLFGDREQFF.

This clonotype was observed at least ten times. The V call is TRBV12-5, the J call TRBJ2-1; maybe TRBD2 (5 bases). Trimming removed 6 bases from V and 2 bases from J, with 14 bases in between. This CDR3 contains 15 residues. Germline V gives CDR1 LGHNT, CDR2 FRNRAP. The CDR3 DNA reads as TGTGCTAGTGGGCATATTCGGGGTACCTACAATGAGCAGTTCTTC. This translates into CASGHIRGTYNEQFF.

This clonotype has a handful of counts. A read error may account for a junction end that differs from germline. The chain employs TRBV20-1 and TRBJ2-1, with TRBD2 matching 14 bases. Germline CDR1 and CDR2: DFQATT and SNEGSKA (reference sequence). This CDR3 is built from 14 residues. CDR3 nucleotides: TGCAGTGCTATCCGACTAGCGGGAGGGCATGAGCAGCTCTTC. Its protein product is CSAIRLAGGHEQLF.

This chain uses TRBV2 with TRBJ2-5; 10 bases match TRBD2. Germline V lookup: CDR1 SNHLY, CDR2 FYNNEI. The CDR3 is 22 amino acids. V was pared by 8 bases and J by 4 bases, with 31 bases of the junction left unmatched. DNA of the CDR3: TGTGCCAGCTTGACTAGCGGGCAGGAACCAATGCACGCAGGAACCAACGCAGAGACCCAGTACTTC. This codes for CASLTSGQEPMHAGTNAETQYF.

This clonotype has ten or more counts. This sequence joins TRBV11-2 and TRBJ2-1; 9 nucleotides match TRBD2. J gave up 3 bases and V 1 base, and 4 bases lay outside the gene matches. CDR1 and CDR2 from the germline V gene are SGHAT and FQNNGV. The CDR3 contains 16 residues. CDR3 region: CASSLVATSGYNEQFF. The CDR3 coding sequence is TGTGCCAGCAGCTTAGTAGCGACTAGCGGCTACAATGAGCAGTTCTTC.

The rearrangement links TRBV7-2 to TRBJ2-1; no definite D call. CDR1 and CDR2 (germline): SGHTA, FQGNSA. The CDR3 has 12 residues. Trimming removed 5 bases at V and 3 bases at J, with 5 bases between. The DNA of the CDR3 is TGTGCCAGCAGCCCCCTCTACAATGAGCAGTTCTTC. This sequence encodes CASSPLYNEQFF.

The rearrangement links TRBV6-5 to TRBJ2-6; D remains ambiguous. Germline V gene data show CDR1 as MNHEY and CDR2 as SVGAGI. The CDR3 consists of 14 residues. Trimming cost V 2 bases and J 4 bases, with 6 bases left between them. The CDR3 here is CASSYSQGANVLTF. CDR3 nucleotides: TGTGCCAGCAGTTACAGCCAGGGGGCCAACGTCCTGACTTTC.

This clonotype was seen ten or more times. J is TRBJ2-5 and V is TRBV7-2; D uncertain. The germline V gene encodes CDR1 SGHTA and CDR2 FQGNSA. The CDR3 consists of 12 residues. V lost 3 bases, J lost 6 bases, and 8 bases lay in between. The CDR3: CASSFQAKTQYF. Written as DNA, the CDR3 is TGTGCCAGCAGCTTTCAGGCGAAGACCCAGTACTTC.

This clonotype was detected only a few times. Just one base apart from a much larger clone, this may be a read error. The conserved phenylalanine or tryptophan is not found at the CDR3 terminus, so this likely reflects a read error. This chain joins TRBV7-8 and TRBJ2-2, with D maybe TRBD2 (6 bases). CDR1 SGHVS and CDR2 FQNEAQ come from the germline V gene. Trimming cost V 5 bases and J 1 base, with 14 bases left between them. This CDR3 is 16 amino acids long. DNA for the CDR3: TGTGCCAGCAGCCCCCGGAGGGGAGTGAACACCGGGGAGCTGTTTCTT. This encodes CASSPRRGVNTGELFL.

The CDR3 is CASSSYQTSLLPYYGYTF. DNA of the CDR3: TGTGCCAGCAGCTCCTATCAGACATCGCTTCTTCCCTACTATGGCTACACCTTC. V and J are TRBV5-6 and TRBJ1-2; no clear D. The CDR3 contains 18 residues. Deletions cut 3 bases from V and 3 bases from J, with 24 bases between. The germline V gene encodes CDR1 SGHDT and CDR2 YYEEEE.

This clonotype was picked up many times. The V and J genes are TRBV10-3 and TRBJ2-5; 7 positions agree with TRBD1. Trimming took 0 bases from V and 3 from J; bases not matched to a gene: 10. The germline gives CDR1 ENHRY, CDR2 SYGVKD. CDR3 size: 17 residues. The CDR3 region is CAISESILQGKEETQYF. The DNA for the CDR3 is TGTGCCATCAGTGAGTCGATTTTACAGGGGAAGGAAGAGACCCAGTACTTC.